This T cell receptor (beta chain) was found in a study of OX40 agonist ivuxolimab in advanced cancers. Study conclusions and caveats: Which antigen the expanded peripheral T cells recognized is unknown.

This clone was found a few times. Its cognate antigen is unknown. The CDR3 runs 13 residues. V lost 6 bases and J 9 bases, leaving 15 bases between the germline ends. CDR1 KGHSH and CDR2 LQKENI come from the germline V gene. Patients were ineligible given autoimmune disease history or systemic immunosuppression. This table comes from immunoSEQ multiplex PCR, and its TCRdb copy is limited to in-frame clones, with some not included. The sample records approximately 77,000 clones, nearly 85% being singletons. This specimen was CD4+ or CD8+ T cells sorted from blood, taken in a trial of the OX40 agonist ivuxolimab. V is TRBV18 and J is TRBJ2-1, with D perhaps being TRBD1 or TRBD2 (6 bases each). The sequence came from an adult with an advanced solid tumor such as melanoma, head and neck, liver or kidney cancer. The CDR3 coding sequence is TGTGCCAGCTCCCGAGAGGGGGGTCTTGAGCAGTTCTTC. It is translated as CASSREGGLEQFF. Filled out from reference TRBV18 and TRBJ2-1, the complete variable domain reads NAGVMQNPRHLVRRRGQEARLRCSPMKGHSHVYWYRQLPEEGLKFMVYLQKENIIDESGMPKERFSAEFPKEGPSILRIQQVVRGDSAAYFCASSREGGLEQFFGPGTRLTVL.